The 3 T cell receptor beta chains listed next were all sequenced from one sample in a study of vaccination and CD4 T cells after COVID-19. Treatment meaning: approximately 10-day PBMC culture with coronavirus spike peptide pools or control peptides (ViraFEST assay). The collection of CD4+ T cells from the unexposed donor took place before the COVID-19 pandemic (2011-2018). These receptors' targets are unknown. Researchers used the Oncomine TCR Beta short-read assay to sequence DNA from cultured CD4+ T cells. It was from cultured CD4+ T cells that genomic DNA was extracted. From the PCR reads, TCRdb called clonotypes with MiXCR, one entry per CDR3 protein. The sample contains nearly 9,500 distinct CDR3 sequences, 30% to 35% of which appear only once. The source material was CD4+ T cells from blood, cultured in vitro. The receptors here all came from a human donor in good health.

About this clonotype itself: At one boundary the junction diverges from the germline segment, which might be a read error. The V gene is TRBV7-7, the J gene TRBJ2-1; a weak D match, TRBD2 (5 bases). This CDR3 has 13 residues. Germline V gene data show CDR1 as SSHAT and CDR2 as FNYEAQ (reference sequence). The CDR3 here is CASSLGDNNEQFF. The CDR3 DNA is TGTGCTAGCAGCTTGGGAGATAACAATGAGCAGTTCTTC.

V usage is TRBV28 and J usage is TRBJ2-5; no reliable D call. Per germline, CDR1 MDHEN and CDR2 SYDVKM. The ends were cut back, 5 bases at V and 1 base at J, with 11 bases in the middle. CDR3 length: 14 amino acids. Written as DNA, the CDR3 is TGTGCCAGCAGTCAAACCATGGCCCAAGAGACCCAGTACTTC. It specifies CASSQTMAQETQYF.

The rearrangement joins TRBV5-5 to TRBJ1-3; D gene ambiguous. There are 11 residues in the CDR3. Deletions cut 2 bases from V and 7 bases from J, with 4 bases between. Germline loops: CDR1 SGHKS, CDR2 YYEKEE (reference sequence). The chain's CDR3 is CASSFGNTIYF. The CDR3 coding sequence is TGTGCCAGCAGCTTCGGGAACACCATATATTTT.